A selection of T cell receptor beta chains follows, all from one sample in a study of cytomegalovirus exposure and HLA in healthy donors. Libraries were prepared by immunoSEQ multiplex PCR; TCRdb keeps only in-frame clonotypes and omits some of them. The top ten clones hold roughly 8.3% of a sample with about 120,000 clones, approximately 67% of them seen once. The sequenced material came from PBMCs. The receptors derive from a man in his late teens or twenties in good health and CMV-seropositive. Both conserved end residues are part of each CDR3. A D gene is named only where the DNA matches it firmly. Part of the rows lack a size; the others show once, few, many or a class for expanded clones.

d_gene: -; abundance: once; v_gene: TRBV2; j_gene: TRBJ1-2; CDR3aa: CASSEEGCGYTF; CDR3nt: TGTGCCAGCAGTGAAGAGGGGTGTGGCTACACCTTC
d_gene: TRBD1; abundance: -; v_gene: TRBV10-3; j_gene: TRBJ1-5; CDR3aa: CAISEGQGEDQPQHF; CDR3nt: TGTGCCATCAGCGAGGGACAGGGGGAGGATCAGCCCCAGCATTTT
d_gene: TRBD1; abundance: few; v_gene: TRBV29-1; j_gene: TRBJ1-1; CDR3aa: CSVGGTGGLPQNTEAFF; CDR3nt: TGCAGCGTTGGTGGGACAGGGGGCCTTCCTCAAAACACTGAAGCTTTCTTT
d_gene: -; abundance: -; v_gene: TRBV6-5; j_gene: TRBJ2-3; CDR3aa: CASSYSQGLRTDTQYF; CDR3nt: TGTGCCAGCAGTTACTCGCAGGGGTTGAGGACAGATACGCAGTATTTT
d_gene: TRBD2; abundance: -; v_gene: TRBV5-6; j_gene: TRBJ2-5; CDR3aa: CASSGLAVETQYF; CDR3nt: TGTGCCAGCAGCGGGCTAGCGGTGGAGACCCAGTACTTC
d_gene: -; abundance: -; v_gene: TRBV5-5; j_gene: TRBJ1-5; CDR3aa: CASSLSSNNQPQHF; CDR3nt: TGTGCCAGCAGCTTGAGTTCTAACAATCAGCCCCAGCATTTT
d_gene: TRBD1; abundance: -; v_gene: TRBV5-4; j_gene: TRBJ1-2; CDR3aa: CASSLQGGYGYTF; CDR3nt: TGTGCCAGCAGCTTACAGGGGGGCTATGGCTACACCTTC
d_gene: TRBD1; abundance: -; v_gene: TRBV28; j_gene: TRBJ1-4; CDR3aa: CASSSGGTGTEKLFF; CDR3nt: TGTGCCAGCAGTTCGGGGGGGACAGGGACTGAAAAACTGTTTTTT
d_gene: TRBD1; abundance: few; v_gene: TRBV7-9; j_gene: TRBJ1-5; CDR3aa: CASSFGTGGANQPQHF; CDR3nt: TGTGCCAGCAGCTTCGGGACAGGGGGCGCCAATCAGCCCCAGCATTTT
d_gene: TRBD1; abundance: -; v_gene: TRBV4-1; j_gene: TRBJ2-7; CDR3aa: CASSQAQGAYEQYF; CDR3nt: TGCGCCAGCAGCCAAGCACAGGGGGCCTACGAGCAGTACTTC
d_gene: -; abundance: -; v_gene: TRBV10-2; j_gene: TRBJ1-6; CDR3aa: CASRDSFLYNSPLHF; CDR3nt: TGCGCCAGCAGGGACAGTTTCTTATATAATTCACCCCTCCACTTT
d_gene: TRBD2; abundance: once; v_gene: TRBV6-6; j_gene: TRBJ2-3; CDR3aa: CASSSQGLGATDTQYF; CDR3nt: TGTGCCAGCAGTTCCCAAGGACTAGGCGCCACAGATACGCAGTATTTT
d_gene: -; abundance: -; v_gene: TRBV5-4; j_gene: TRBJ2-3; CDR3aa: CATGGDTQYF; CDR3nt: TGTGCCACGGGCGGGGATACGCAGTATTTT
d_gene: -; abundance: -; v_gene: TRBV2; j_gene: TRBJ1-1; CDR3aa: CASSVWGDTEAFF; CDR3nt: TGTGCCAGCAGTGTCTGGGGGGACACTGAAGCTTTCTTT
d_gene: -; abundance: -; v_gene: TRBV7-9; j_gene: TRBJ1-2; CDR3aa: CASSPSGSYGYTF; CDR3nt: TGTGCCAGCAGTCCCTCGGGAAGCTATGGCTACACCTTC
d_gene: TRBD2; abundance: -; v_gene: TRBV4-1; j_gene: TRBJ2-1; CDR3aa: CASSQVGTSQGNEQFF; CDR3nt: TGCGCCAGCAGCCAAGTCGGGACTAGCCAGGGCAATGAGCAGTTCTTC
d_gene: TRBD2; abundance: many; v_gene: TRBV7-3; j_gene: TRBJ2-1; CDR3aa: CASSLTLAGGYNEQFF; CDR3nt: TGTGCCAGCAGCTTAACTCTAGCGGGGGGGTACAATGAGCAGTTCTTC
d_gene: -; abundance: -; v_gene: TRBV6-5; j_gene: TRBJ2-3; CDR3aa: CASRPQGAPGDTQYF; CDR3nt: TGTGCCAGCAGACCCCAAGGGGCCCCCGGGGATACGCAGTATTTT
d_gene: TRBD1; abundance: -; v_gene: TRBV5-1; j_gene: TRBJ2-7; CDR3aa: CASRIGQGASYEQYF; CDR3nt: TGCGCCAGCAGGATCGGACAGGGGGCCTCCTACGAGCAGTACTTC
d_gene: -; abundance: few; v_gene: TRBV5-4; j_gene: TRBJ2-2; CDR3aa: CASSLGFGTTYTGELFF; CDR3nt: TGTGCCAGCAGCTTGGGCTTCGGGACAACATACACCGGGGAGCTGTTTTTT
d_gene: -; abundance: -; v_gene: TRBV27; j_gene: TRBJ1-6; CDR3aa: CASSYGLDNSPLHF; CDR3nt: TGTGCCAGCAGTTACGGTTTAGATAATTCACCCCTCCACTTT
d_gene: TRBD1; abundance: -; v_gene: TRBV29-1; j_gene: TRBJ1-2; CDR3aa: CSASDREGYTF; CDR3nt: TGCAGCGCTTCGGACAGGGAAGGCTACACCTTC
d_gene: -; abundance: -; v_gene: TRBV11-2; j_gene: TRBJ2-5; CDR3aa: CATQPPAFGALETQYF; CDR3nt: TGTGCCACCCAACCTCCGGCGTTTGGGGCGTTGGAGACCCAGTACTTC
d_gene: TRBD2; abundance: once; v_gene: TRBV4-2; j_gene: TRBJ2-3; CDR3aa: CASSQELAGGTDTQYF; CDR3nt: TGTGCCAGCAGCCAAGAGCTAGCGGGGGGCACAGATACGCAGTATTTT
d_gene: -; abundance: -; v_gene: TRBV4-1; j_gene: TRBJ2-2; CDR3aa: CASSRAAGGELFF; CDR3nt: TGCGCCAGCAGCCGAGCGGCGGGCGGGGAGCTGTTTTTT
d_gene: TRBD1; abundance: -; v_gene: TRBV7-7; j_gene: TRBJ1-1; CDR3aa: CASSPPWQGGTEAFF; CDR3nt: TGTGCCAGCAGCCCCCCATGGCAGGGGGGCACTGAAGCTTTCTTT
d_gene: TRBD2; abundance: -; v_gene: TRBV7-9; j_gene: TRBJ2-1; CDR3aa: CASSHLGSGEYNEQFF; CDR3nt: TGTGCCAGCAGTCACCTGGGGAGCGGGGAGTACAATGAGCAGTTCTTC
d_gene: -; abundance: -; v_gene: TRBV11-2; j_gene: TRBJ1-1; CDR3aa: CASSLSNGEAFF; CDR3nt: TGTGCCAGCAGCTTATCTAACGGTGAAGCTTTCTTT
d_gene: -; abundance: -; v_gene: TRBV5-1; j_gene: TRBJ1-2; CDR3aa: CASRSQEEGYTF; CDR3nt: TGCGCCAGCAGAAGTCAGGAGGAAGGCTACACCTTC
d_gene: -; abundance: -; v_gene: TRBV5-4; j_gene: TRBJ2-3; CDR3aa: CASRPAGITDTQYF; CDR3nt: TGTGCCAGCAGACCCGCCGGGATCACAGATACGCAGTATTTT
d_gene: -; abundance: -; v_gene: TRBV6-6; j_gene: TRBJ2-7; CDR3aa: CASTLTPQGYEQYF; CDR3nt: TGTGCCAGCACTCTCACCCCTCAGGGATACGAGCAGTACTTC
d_gene: -; abundance: -; v_gene: TRBV29-1; j_gene: TRBJ2-2; CDR3aa: CSVGERQNTGELFF; CDR3nt: TGCAGCGTTGGCGAACGGCAAAACACCGGGGAGTTGTTTTTT
d_gene: -; abundance: once; v_gene: TRBV19; j_gene: TRBJ2-1; CDR3aa: CASTLSGGLSYNEQFF; CDR3nt: TGTGCCAGTACCCTCTCCGGGGGGCTCTCCTACAATGAGCAGTTCTTC
d_gene: -; abundance: -; v_gene: TRBV29-1; j_gene: TRBJ1-2; CDR3aa: CSVPANTYGYTF; CDR3nt: TGCAGCGTTCCCGCTAATACCTATGGCTACACCTTC
d_gene: TRBD1; abundance: few; v_gene: TRBV5-6; j_gene: TRBJ1-1; CDR3aa: CASSLAGQGVEAFF; CDR3nt: TGTGCCAGCAGCTTGGCGGGACAGGGGGTTGAAGCTTTCTTT
d_gene: -; abundance: -; v_gene: TRBV28; j_gene: TRBJ1-1; CDR3aa: CASSLGAYSMNTEAFF; CDR3nt: TGTGCCAGCAGTTTAGGAGCCTACTCCATGAACACTGAAGCTTTCTTT